This T cell receptor (beta chain) was sequenced for a study of shared clonotypes between healthy human individuals. TCRdb keeps only in-frame clones here, not all; method: immunoSEQ multiplex PCR. The table has roughly 2.2 million clones, under 95% seen once; the top ten hold approximately 0.4%. Of note for this clone: The sample holds other DNA sequences that translate to the same CDR3.

The CDR3 runs to 13 residues. From germline, CDR1 is SEHNR and CDR2 FQNEAQ (reference sequence). Trimming stripped 4 bases from V and 1 base from J, with 7 bases between. The sample taken for sequencing was naive CD4+ T cells from PBMCs. The subset here: CD45RA+ positively selected. The TCR comes from a man younger than 35 in good health. Some clones in this sample may be carry-over from other donors' samples. The chain carries TRBV7-9 and TRBJ1-1; D gene ambiguous. The CDR3 protein is CASSWTGNTEAFF. DNA for the CDR3: TGTGCCAGCAGCTGGACGGGGAACACTGAAGCTTTCTTT.